The rows below give T cell receptor beta chains drawn from one sample of a study of cytomegalovirus exposure and HLA in healthy donors. Measured with immunoSEQ multiplex PCR; TCRdb has only the in-frame clones, and not every one. The sample has about 170,000 clones, about 85% seen once. Sequenced sample: PBMCs. These receptors came from a young man in good health and CMV-seropositive. CDR3s include the opening cysteine and the closing phenylalanine or tryptophan. D genes are given only for firm matches. For some rows the clone size is stated as once, few or many, or as a class when expanded; others skip it.

d_gene: TRBD2
abundance: NA
j_gene: TRBJ2-3
v_gene: TRBV19
CDR3nt: TGTGCCAGTTCCTACGGGACTAGCGACACAGATACGCAGTATTTT
CDR3aa: CASSYGTSDTDTQYF

d_gene: NA
abundance: NA
j_gene: TRBJ1-2
v_gene: TRBV4-3
CDR3nt: TGCGCCAGCAGCCAAGATCGGTTTGCGAGGTCGGCTTATGGCTACACCTTC
CDR3aa: CASSQDRFARSAYGYTF

d_gene: NA
abundance: few
j_gene: TRBJ1-5
v_gene: TRBV6-6
CDR3nt: TGTGCCAGCAGTTACAAGATTTCAGATCAGCCCCAGCATTTT
CDR3aa: CASSYKISDQPQHF

d_gene: NA
abundance: NA
j_gene: TRBJ2-3
v_gene: TRBV21-1
CDR3nt: TGTGCCAGCAGCAAAGCGGGGACTAGCGGGAGGGCCATAACAGATACGCAGTATTTT
CDR3aa: CASSKAGTSGRAITDTQYF

d_gene: NA
abundance: NA
j_gene: TRBJ2-1
v_gene: TRBV14
CDR3nt: TGTGCCAGCAGCCAAGAGACTGCAAATGAGCAGTTCTTC
CDR3aa: CASSQETANEQFF

d_gene: NA
abundance: NA
j_gene: TRBJ1-1
v_gene: TRBV5-1
CDR3nt: TGCGCCAGCAGCTTGGAACAGGCCAGGGGCACTGAAGCTTTCTTT
CDR3aa: CASSLEQARGTEAFF

d_gene: TRBD1
abundance: NA
j_gene: TRBJ1-2
v_gene: TRBV18
CDR3nt: TGTGCCAGCTCACCGCGCCAGGGGGCTGACTATGGCTACACCTTC
CDR3aa: CASSPRQGADYGYTF

d_gene: TRBD2
abundance: NA
j_gene: TRBJ2-1
v_gene: TRBV5-8
CDR3nt: TGTGCCAGCAGCTTGGGGACTAGCGGGAGGGCCAGTAAGGTGTTCTTC
CDR3aa: CASSLGTSGRASKVFF

d_gene: NA
abundance: NA
j_gene: TRBJ2-1
v_gene: TRBV4-3
CDR3nt: TGCGCCAGCAGCCAAGATAGCTGGTCAGACTACAATGAGCAGTTCTTC
CDR3aa: CASSQDSWSDYNEQFF

d_gene: TRBD1
abundance: few
j_gene: TRBJ2-2
v_gene: TRBV6-7
CDR3nt: TGTGCCAGCAGTTATTCAGGGGGCAGAACCGGGGAGCTGTTTTTT
CDR3aa: CASSYSGGRTGELFF

d_gene: TRBD2
abundance: once
j_gene: TRBJ2-5
v_gene: TRBV5-5
CDR3nt: TGTGCCAGCAGCTTATCAGGGACGCGGGAGGAGACCCAGTACTTC
CDR3aa: CASSLSGTREETQYF

d_gene: TRBD2
abundance: NA
j_gene: TRBJ2-1
v_gene: TRBV7-2
CDR3nt: TGTGCCAGCAGCTTAAGGGGACTAGCGGGAAGCAATGAGCAGTTCTTC
CDR3aa: CASSLRGLAGSNEQFF

d_gene: TRBD2
abundance: NA
j_gene: TRBJ2-1
v_gene: TRBV7-3
CDR3nt: TGTGCCAGCAGCATCCTAGCGGGAGGGCATGAGCAGTTCTTC
CDR3aa: CASSILAGGHEQFF

d_gene: TRBD2
abundance: NA
j_gene: TRBJ2-5
v_gene: TRBV5-4
CDR3nt: TGTGCCAGCAGCTCGGGGGGGGGCAGGGCCCAGGAGACCCAGTACTTC
CDR3aa: CASSSGGGRAQETQYF

d_gene: NA
abundance: NA
j_gene: TRBJ2-2
v_gene: TRBV20-1
CDR3nt: TGCAGTGCTAGCGGGAGAGGAGAGCTGTTTTTT
CDR3aa: CSASGRGELFF